This TCR beta chain was sequenced during a study of OX40 agonist ivuxolimab in advanced cancers. About the research overall: Patients received ivuxolimab, an agonistic anti-OX40 (CD134) antibody. Enrolled patients in dose escalation had cancers that were hepatocellular carcinoma, melanoma, renal cell or head and neck cancer.

Study-level points and caveats: The antigen specificity of the peripheral T cells (those that were expanded) was not determined.

The sampling schedule covered blood at baseline, cycle 4 day 1, and cycle 7 day 1. Germline V CDR1 and CDR2: SGHDN, FVKESK. Trimming shortened V by 0 bases and J by 1 base, and 15 bases separated the two germline ends. The CDR3 runs 17 residues. TCRdb's copy holds only in-frame clones and misses some; the assay was immunoSEQ multiplex PCR. The data hold more than 45,000 clones, with 80% to 90% observed a single time. As for this clone: Its antigen is as yet unknown.

The sample consisted of CD4+ or CD8+ T cells sorted from blood, taken in a trial of the OX40 agonist ivuxolimab. The chain uses TRBV14 and TRBJ1-2; weak D call: TRBD1 (5 bases). This TCR came from an adult with an advanced solid tumor such as melanoma, head and neck, liver or kidney cancer. CDR3 nucleotides: TGTGCCAGCAGCCAAGATCGAGGACACATTCTTAACTATGGCTACACCTTC. Translation: CASSQDRGHILNYGYTF.